This T cell receptor (beta chain) emerged from a study of blood T cell repertoires in COVID-19. At the level of the study: Samples came from the United States, Italy and Spain, spanning acute and convalescent COVID-19. T cells, B-cell-depleted T cells, or PBMCs supplied cDNA or gDNA.

As processed by the authors: Amplifying reference gene primers gave estimates of nucleated cell counts. Produced via immunoSEQ multiplex PCR; TCRdb's table is partial and in-frame only. D and trimming come from the DNA, and the V and J calls and clone size come from that table. The profile covers 50,000 to 70,000 clones, with more than 75% appearing a single time and approximately 20% taken by the ten largest. The sample taken for sequencing was peripheral blood. This receptor was taken from a man aged 50 to 60 with active or convalescent COVID-19.

The CDR3 DNA reads as TGTGCCAGCAGCCCTCTAGGACTAGCGGAGCAGTTCTTC. Translating gives CASSPLGLAEQFF. The chain recombines TRBV3-1 (or the pseudogene TRBV3-2) with TRBJ2-1; the match to TRBD2 covers 9 bases. The CDR3 spans 13 residues. CDR1 and CDR2 from the germline V gene are LGHDT and YNNKEL (reference sequence). With 4 bases clipped from V and 10 bases from J, the junction kept 5 bases outside the gene matches.